The table lists the clone carrying this T cell receptor beta chain with a few counts. This sample is drawn from a study of blood T cells in healthy people across ages. Using a J-beta primer mix together with a sample-barcoded 5' primer, a second PCR was run for about 6 to 11 cycles. TCRdb reprocessed the 5' RACE reads via MiXCR and lists one record per CDR3 protein. The data hold approximately 600,000 distinct CDR3 sequences, with 58% observed a single time. V lost 5 bases and J 4 bases, leaving 11 bases between the germline ends. The CDR3 runs to 14 residues. The germline V gene encodes CDR1 SGHTA and CDR2 FQGNSA.

The receptor comes from a man between 60 and 70 years old in good health. Sequencing was performed on blood. The chain has TRBV7-2 and TRBJ1-4, with a tentative D call TRBD1 (5 bases). This chain's CDR3 is CASSQGRNNEKLFF. The CDR3 nucleotides read TGTGCCAGCAGCCAGGGCAGAAATAATGAAAAACTGTTTTTT.